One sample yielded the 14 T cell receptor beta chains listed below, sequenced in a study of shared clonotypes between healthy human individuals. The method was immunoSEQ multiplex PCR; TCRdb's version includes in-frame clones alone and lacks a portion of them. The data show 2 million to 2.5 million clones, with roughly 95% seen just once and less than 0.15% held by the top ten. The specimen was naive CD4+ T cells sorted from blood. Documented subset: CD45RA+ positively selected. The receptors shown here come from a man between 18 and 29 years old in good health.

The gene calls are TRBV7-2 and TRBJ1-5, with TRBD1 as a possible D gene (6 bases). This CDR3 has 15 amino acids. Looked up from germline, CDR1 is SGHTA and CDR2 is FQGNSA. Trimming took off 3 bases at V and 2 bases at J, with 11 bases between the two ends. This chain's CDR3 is CASSFRGGGNQPQHF. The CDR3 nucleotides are TGTGCCAGCAGCTTTCGAGGGGGGGGCAATCAGCCCCAGCATTTT.

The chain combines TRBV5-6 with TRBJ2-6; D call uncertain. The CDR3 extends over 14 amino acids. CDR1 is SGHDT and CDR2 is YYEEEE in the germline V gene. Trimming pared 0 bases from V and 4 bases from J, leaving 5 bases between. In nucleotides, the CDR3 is TGTGCCAGCAGCTTGGGCGCCGGGGCCAACGTCCTGACTTTC. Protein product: CASSLGAGANVLTF.

This CDR3 is CASSLGGGSTYNEQFF. The DNA of the CDR3 is TGTGCCAGCAGCTTAGGAGGCGGGAGTACCTACAATGAGCAGTTCTTC. The V call is TRBV7-6, the J call TRBJ2-1; 7 nucleotides match TRBD2. Germline V gene lookup returns CDR1 SGHVS and CDR2 FNYEAQ. V shed 1 base, J shed 2 bases, and the junction held 5 bases outside the gene matches. This CDR3 is 16 amino acids long.

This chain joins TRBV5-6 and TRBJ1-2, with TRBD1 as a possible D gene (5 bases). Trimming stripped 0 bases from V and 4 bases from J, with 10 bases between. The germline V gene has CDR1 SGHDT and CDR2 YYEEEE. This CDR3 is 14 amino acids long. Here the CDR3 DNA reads TGTGCCAGCAGCTTGGAGGGGATGAGCTATGGCTACACCTTC. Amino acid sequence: CASSLEGMSYGYTF.

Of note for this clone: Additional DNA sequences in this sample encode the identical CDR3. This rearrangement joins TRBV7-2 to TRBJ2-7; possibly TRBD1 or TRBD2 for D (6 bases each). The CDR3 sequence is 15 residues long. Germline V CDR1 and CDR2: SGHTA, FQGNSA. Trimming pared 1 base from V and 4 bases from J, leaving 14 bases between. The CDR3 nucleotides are TGTGCCAGCAGCTTAGGAGGGGGGCCCGCGTACGAGCAGTACTTC. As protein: CASSLGGGPAYEQYF.

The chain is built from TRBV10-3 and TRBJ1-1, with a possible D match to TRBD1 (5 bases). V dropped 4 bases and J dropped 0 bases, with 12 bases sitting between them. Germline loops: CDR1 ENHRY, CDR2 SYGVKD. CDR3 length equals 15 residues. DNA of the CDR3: TGTGCCATCAGTGGTAATCCGGACATGAACACTGAAGCTTTCTTT. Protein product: CAISGNPDMNTEAFF.

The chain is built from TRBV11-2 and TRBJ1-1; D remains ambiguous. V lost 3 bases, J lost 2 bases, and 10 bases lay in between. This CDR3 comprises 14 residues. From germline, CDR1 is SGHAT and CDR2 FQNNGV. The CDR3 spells CASSFLTVNTEAFF. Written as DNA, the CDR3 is TGTGCCAGCAGCTTTTTGACGGTTAACACTGAAGCTTTCTTT.

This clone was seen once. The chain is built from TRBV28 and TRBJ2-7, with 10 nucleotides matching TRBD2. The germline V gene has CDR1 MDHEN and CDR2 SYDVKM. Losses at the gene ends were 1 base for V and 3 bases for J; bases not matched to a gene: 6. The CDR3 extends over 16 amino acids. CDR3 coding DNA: TGTGCCAGCAGTTTATTCGCTAGCGGGGGTCGCTACGAGCAGTACTTC. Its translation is CASSLFASGGRYEQYF.

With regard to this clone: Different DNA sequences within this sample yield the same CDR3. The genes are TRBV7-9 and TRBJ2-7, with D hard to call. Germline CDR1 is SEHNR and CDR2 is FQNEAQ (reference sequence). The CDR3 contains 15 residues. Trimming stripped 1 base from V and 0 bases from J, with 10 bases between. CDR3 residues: CASSLGQDPSYEQYF. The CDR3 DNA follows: TGTGCCAGCAGCTTAGGGCAGGATCCCTCCTACGAGCAGTACTTC.

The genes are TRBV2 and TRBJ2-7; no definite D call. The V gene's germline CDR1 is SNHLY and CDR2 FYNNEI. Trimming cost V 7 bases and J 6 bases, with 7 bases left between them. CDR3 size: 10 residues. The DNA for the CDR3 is TGTGCCAGCATGGCTAGCGAGCAGTACTTC. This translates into CASMASEQYF.

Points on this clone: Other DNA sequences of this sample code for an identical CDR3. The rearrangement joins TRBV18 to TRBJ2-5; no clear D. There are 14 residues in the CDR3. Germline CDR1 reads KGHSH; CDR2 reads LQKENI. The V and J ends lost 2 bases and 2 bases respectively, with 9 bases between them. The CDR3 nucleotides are TGTGCCAGCTCACCAAGGCAGGAGCAAGAGACCCAGTACTTC. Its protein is CASSPRQEQETQYF.

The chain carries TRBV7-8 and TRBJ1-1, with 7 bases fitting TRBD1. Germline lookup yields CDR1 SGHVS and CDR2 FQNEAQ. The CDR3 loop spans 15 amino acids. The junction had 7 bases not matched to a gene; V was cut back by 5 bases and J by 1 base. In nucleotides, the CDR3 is TGTGCCAGCAGCACGAGGACAGGCAAGAACACTGAAGCTTTCTTT. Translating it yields CASSTRTGKNTEAFF.

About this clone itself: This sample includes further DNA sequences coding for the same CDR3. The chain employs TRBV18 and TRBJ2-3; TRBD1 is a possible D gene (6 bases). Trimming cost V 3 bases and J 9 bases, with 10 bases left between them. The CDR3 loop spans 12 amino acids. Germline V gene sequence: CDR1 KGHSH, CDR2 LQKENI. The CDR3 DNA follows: TGTGCCAGCTCACCCCCAGGGGACACGCAGTATTTT. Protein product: CASSPPGDTQYF. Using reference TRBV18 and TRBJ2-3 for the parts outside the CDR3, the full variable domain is NAGVMQNPRHLVRRRGQEARLRCSPMKGHSHVYWYRQLPEEGLKFMVYLQKENIIDESGMPKERFSAEFPKEGPSILRIQQVVRGDSAAYFCASSPPGDTQYFGPGTRLTVL.

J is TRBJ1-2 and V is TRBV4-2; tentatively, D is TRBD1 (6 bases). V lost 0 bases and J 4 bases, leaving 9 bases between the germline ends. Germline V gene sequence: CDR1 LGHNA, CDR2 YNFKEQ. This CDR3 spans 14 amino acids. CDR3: CASSQEAGAYGYTF. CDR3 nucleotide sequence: TGTGCCAGCAGCCAAGAGGCAGGGGCCTATGGCTACACCTTC.